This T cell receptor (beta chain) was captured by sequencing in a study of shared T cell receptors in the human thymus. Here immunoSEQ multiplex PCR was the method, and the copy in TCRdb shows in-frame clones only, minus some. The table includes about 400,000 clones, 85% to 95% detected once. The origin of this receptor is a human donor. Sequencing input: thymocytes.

The CDR3 DNA follows: TGTGCCAGCAGCGGGGGGGTAAACACTGAAGCTTTCTTT. It specifies CASSGGVNTEAFF. The chain has TRBV9 and TRBJ1-1, with TRBD1 as a possible D gene (5 bases). The V gene lost 3 bases and the J gene lost 2 bases, with 8 bases spanning the gap. Germline V gene data show CDR1 as SGDLS and CDR2 as YYNGEE. The CDR3 has 13 residues. The variable domain in full, completed from reference TRBV9 and TRBJ1-1, reads DSGVTQTPKHLITATGQRVTLRCSPRSGDLSVYWYQQSLDQGLQFLIQYYNGEERAKGNILERFSAQQFPDLHSELNLSSLELGDSALYFCASSGGVNTEAFFGQGTRLTVV.